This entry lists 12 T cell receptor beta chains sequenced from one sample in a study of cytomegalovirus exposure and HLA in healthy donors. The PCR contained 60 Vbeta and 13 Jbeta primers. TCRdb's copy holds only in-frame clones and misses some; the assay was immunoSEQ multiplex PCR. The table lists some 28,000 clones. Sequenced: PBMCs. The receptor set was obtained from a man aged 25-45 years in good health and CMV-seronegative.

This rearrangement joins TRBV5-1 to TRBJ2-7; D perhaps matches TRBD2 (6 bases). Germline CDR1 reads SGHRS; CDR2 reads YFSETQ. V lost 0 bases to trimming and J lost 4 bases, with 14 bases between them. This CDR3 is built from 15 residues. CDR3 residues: CASSLDGRLLYEQYF. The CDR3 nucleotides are TGCGCCAGCAGCTTGGACGGGAGACTTTTATACGAGCAGTACTTC.

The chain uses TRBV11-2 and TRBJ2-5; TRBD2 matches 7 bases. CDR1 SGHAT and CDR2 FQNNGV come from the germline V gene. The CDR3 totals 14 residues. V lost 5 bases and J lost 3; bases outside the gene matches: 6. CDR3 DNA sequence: TGTGCCAGCAGCCCCAGCGGGGTTAAAGAGACCCAGTACTTC. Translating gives CASSPSGVKETQYF.

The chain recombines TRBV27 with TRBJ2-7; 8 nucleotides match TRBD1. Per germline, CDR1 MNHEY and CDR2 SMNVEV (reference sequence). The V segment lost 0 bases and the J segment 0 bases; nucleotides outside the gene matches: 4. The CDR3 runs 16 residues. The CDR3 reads CASSLSSGTGSYEQYF. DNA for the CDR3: TGTGCCAGCAGTTTATCCTCCGGGACAGGCTCCTACGAGCAGTACTTC.

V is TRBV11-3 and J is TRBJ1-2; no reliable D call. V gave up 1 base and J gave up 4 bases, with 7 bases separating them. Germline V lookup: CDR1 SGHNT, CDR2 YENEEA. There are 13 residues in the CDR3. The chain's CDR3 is CASSLGASYGYTF. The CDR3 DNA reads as TGTGCCAGCAGCTTAGGGGCCTCCTATGGCTACACCTTC.

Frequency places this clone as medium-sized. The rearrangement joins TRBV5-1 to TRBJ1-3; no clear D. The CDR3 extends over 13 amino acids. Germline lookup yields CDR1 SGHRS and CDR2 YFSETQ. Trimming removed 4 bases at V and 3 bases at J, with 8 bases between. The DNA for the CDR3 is TGCGCCAGCAGCCCGGAGGTTGGAAACACCATATATTTT. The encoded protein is CASSPEVGNTIYF.

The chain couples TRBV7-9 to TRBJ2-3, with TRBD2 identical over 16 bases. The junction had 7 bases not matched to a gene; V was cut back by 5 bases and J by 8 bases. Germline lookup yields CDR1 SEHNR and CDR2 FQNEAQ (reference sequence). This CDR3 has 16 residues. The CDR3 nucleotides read TGTGCCAGCAGCGAACCGGGACTAGCGGGAGGGAGTACGCAGTATTTT. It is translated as CASSEPGLAGGSTQYF.

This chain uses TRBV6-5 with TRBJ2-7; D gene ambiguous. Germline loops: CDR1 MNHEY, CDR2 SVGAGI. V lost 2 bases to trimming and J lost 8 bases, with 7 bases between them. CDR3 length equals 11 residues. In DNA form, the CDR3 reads TGTGCCAGCAGTTACGGGCAGAAGCAGTACTTC. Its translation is CASSYGQKQYF.

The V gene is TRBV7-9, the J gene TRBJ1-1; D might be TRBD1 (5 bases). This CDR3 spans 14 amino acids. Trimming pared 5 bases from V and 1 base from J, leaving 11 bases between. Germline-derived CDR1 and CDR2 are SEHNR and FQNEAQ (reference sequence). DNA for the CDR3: TGTGCCAGCAGCCGCGGACACGAGAACACTGAAGCTTTCTTT. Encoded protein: CASSRGHENTEAFF.

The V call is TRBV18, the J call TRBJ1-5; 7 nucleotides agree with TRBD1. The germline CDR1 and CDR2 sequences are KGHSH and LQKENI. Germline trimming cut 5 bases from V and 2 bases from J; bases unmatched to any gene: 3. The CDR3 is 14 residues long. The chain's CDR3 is CASSTGVGNQPQHF. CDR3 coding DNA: TGTGCCAGCTCAACAGGGGTTGGCAATCAGCCCCAGCATTTT.

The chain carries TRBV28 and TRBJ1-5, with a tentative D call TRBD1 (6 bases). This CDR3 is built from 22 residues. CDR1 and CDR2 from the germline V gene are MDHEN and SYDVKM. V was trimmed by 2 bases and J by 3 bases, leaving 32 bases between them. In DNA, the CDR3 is TGTGCCAGCAGTTTAAGGGGCGCGCAGGGGATTTGGTCGGCGGGGGCCAATCAGCCCCAGCATTTT. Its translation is CASSLRGAQGIWSAGANQPQHF.

CDR3 region: CASSLGGGDTEAFF. The CDR3 DNA reads TGTGCCAGCAGCTTGGGAGGGGGGGACACTGAAGCTTTCTTT. The gene calls are TRBV7-2 and TRBJ1-1; D is perhaps TRBD1 (6 bases). The CDR3 has 14 residues. V was clipped by 3 bases and J by 3 bases, with 11 bases between them. The germline V gene encodes CDR1 SGHTA and CDR2 FQGNSA.

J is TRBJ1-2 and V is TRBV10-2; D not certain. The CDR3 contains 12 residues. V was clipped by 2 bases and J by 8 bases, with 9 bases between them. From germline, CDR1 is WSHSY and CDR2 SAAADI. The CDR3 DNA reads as TGCGCCAGCAGTGAGGGTAGCTGGGGCTACACCTTC. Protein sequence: CASSEGSWGYTF.